The 22 T cell receptor beta chains below were found in one sample sequenced in a study of Ad26.COV2.S vaccination and SARS-CoV-2 variants. TCRdb's copy holds only in-frame clones and misses some; the assay was immunoSEQ multiplex PCR. This table holds about 350,000 clones, approximately 90% found once. Described treatment: around 19 received Ad26.COV2.S at low or high dose, single or two shots; about five received placebo; per-sample allocation not given. Sampling was performed 63 days after the first vaccine or placebo injection. Source: peripheral blood, taken in a trial of Ad26.COV2.S vaccine versus placebo. These TCRs come from a person aged 18-60 years who received the Ad26.COV2.S COVID-19 vaccine or a placebo.

The chain combines TRBV29-1 with TRBJ2-7, with 10 bases that match TRBD1. Germline V gene data show CDR1 as SQVTM and CDR2 as ANQGSEA. V lost 6 bases, J lost 2 bases, and 16 bases stayed unmatched. This CDR3 has 17 amino acids. CDR3 loop: CSVVDRGITGGPYEQYF. In nucleotides, the CDR3 is TGCAGCGTCGTGGACAGGGGGATAACGGGAGGGCCCTACGAGCAGTACTTC.

The chain is built from TRBV5-1 and TRBJ2-2; TRBD1 aligns across 7 bases. The germline V gene encodes CDR1 SGHRS and CDR2 YFSETQ. The junction had 3 bases not matched to a gene; V was cut back by 4 bases and J by 0 bases. The CDR3 runs 15 residues. The CDR3 reads CASSRTGTNTGELFF. DNA for the CDR3: TGCGCCAGCAGCCGGACAGGAACGAACACCGGGGAGCTGTTTTTT.

The chain combines TRBV2 with TRBJ1-4; TRBD1 might be the D (6 bases). CDR3 length equals 14 residues. CDR1 SNHLY and CDR2 FYNNEI come from the germline V gene. Trimming cost V 6 bases and J 8 bases, with 16 bases left between them. CDR3 sequence (DNA): TGTGCCAGCAGCGAGGACAGAGAGGGAGAAAAACTGTTTTTT. This sequence encodes CASSEDREGEKLFF.

The rearrangement joins TRBV2 to TRBJ1-6; a weak D match, TRBD1 (6 bases). The CDR3 is made up of 12 amino acids. Trimming cost V 7 bases and J 9 bases, with 10 bases left between them. Germline-derived CDR1 and CDR2 are SNHLY and FYNNEI. The CDR3 DNA sequence: TGTGCCAGCAATCCAGGGGTTTCACCCCTCCACTTT. Protein: CASNPGVSPLHF.

This chain uses TRBV7-2 with TRBJ2-1; 11 nucleotides agree with TRBD2. The length of the CDR3 is 17 residues. Germline assignment: CDR1 SGHTA and CDR2 FQGNSA. V dropped 5 bases and J dropped 2; count of bases not matched to a gene: 8. CDR3 residues: CASSPRTSGYAYNEQFF. In DNA, the CDR3 is TGTGCCAGCAGCCCCAGGACTAGCGGGTACGCCTACAATGAGCAGTTCTTC. The whole variable domain, filled in from reference TRBV7-2 and TRBJ2-1, reads GAGVSQSPSNKVTEKGKDVELRCDPISGHTALYWYRQSLGQGLEFLIYFQGNSAPDKSGLPSDRFSAERTGGSVSTLTIQRTQQEDSAVYLCASSPRTSGYAYNEQFFGPGTRLTVL.

The CDR3 bases are TGTGCCACCAGCAGAGATTGGGTTGGCAGGGGATCCGCACGAATAGTCTCTGAGCAGTTCTTC. Amino acid sequence: CATSRDWVGRGSARIVSEQFF. The chain recombines TRBV15 with TRBJ2-1; tentatively, D is TRBD1 (6 bases). CDR1 LNHNV and CDR2 YYDKDF come from the germline V gene (reference sequence). V was trimmed by 0 bases and J by 9 bases, leaving 33 bases between them. The CDR3 has 21 amino acids. Full variable domain (outside the CDR3, taken from reference TRBV15 and TRBJ2-1): DAMVIQNPRYQVTQFGKPVTLSCSQTLNHNVMYWYQQKSSQAPKLLFHYYDKDFNNEADTPDNFQSRRPNTSFCFLDIRSPGLGDTAMYLCATSRDWVGRGSARIVSEQFFGPGTRLTVL.

V usage is TRBV3-1 (or the pseudogene TRBV3-2) and J usage is TRBJ1-3; unclear D gene. The CDR3 has 15 amino acids. Trimming took 3 bases from V and 4 from J, leaving 13 bases between them. CDR1 and CDR2 from the germline V gene are LGHDT and YNNKEL (reference sequence). CDR3 sequence reads: CASSQGLGEGNTIYF. Written as DNA, the CDR3 is TGTGCCAGCAGCCAGGGTCTGGGTGAAGGAAACACCATATATTTT.

This clone showed up just once. The chain joins TRBV6-4 to TRBJ1-2, with D uncertain. The length of the CDR3 is 15 residues. Germline V CDR1 and CDR2: MRHNA, SNTAGT. V was pared by 0 bases and J by 2 bases, with 10 bases between. The CDR3 reads CASSDSSHGNYGYTF. CDR3 bases: TGTGCCAGCAGTGACTCGAGTCACGGGAACTATGGCTACACCTTC.

V usage is TRBV4-1 and J usage is TRBJ1-4, with no clear D. This CDR3 has 15 residues. Trimming took 4 bases from V and 1 from J, leaving 10 bases between them. CDR1 is MGHRA and CDR2 is YSYEKL in the germline V gene. Here the CDR3 reads CASSRERRTNEKLFF. The CDR3 DNA is TGCGCCAGCAGCCGGGAAAGGAGAACTAATGAAAAACTGTTTTTT.

This chain connects TRBV28 to TRBJ2-5, with 7 bases fitting TRBD1. Losses at the gene ends were 2 bases for V and 2 bases for J; bases not matched to a gene: 17. CDR3 length: 19 residues. Germline loops: CDR1 MDHEN, CDR2 SYDVKM. CDR3 bases: TGTGCCAGCAGTTTAAGTTCAATAGCCGAGACAGGGCCACAAGAGACCCAGTACTTC. Its translation is CASSLSSIAETGPQETQYF.

This clone has only a few counts. The rearrangement links TRBV5-1 to TRBJ2-7; D gene unclear. Per germline, CDR1 SGHRS and CDR2 YFSETQ. Trimming took off 4 bases at V and 6 bases at J, with 14 bases between the two ends. The CDR3 is 13 amino acids. DNA for the CDR3: TGCGCCAGCAGCGATCCTTTCGATCGCGAGCAGTACTTC. Its translation: CASSDPFDREQYF.

This clone was found a few times. The chain uses TRBV19 and TRBJ1-2; no clear D gene. The germline V gene encodes CDR1 LNHDA and CDR2 SQIVND (reference sequence). This CDR3 contains 13 residues. V was trimmed by 7 bases and J by 8 bases, leaving 17 bases between them. The CDR3 sequence: CASTPWADGGYTF. The CDR3 DNA is TGTGCCAGTACACCCTGGGCCGACGGGGGCTACACCTTC.

The V and J genes are TRBV3-1 (or the pseudogene TRBV3-2) and TRBJ2-7; a possible D gene is TRBD2 (5 bases). The CDR3 loop spans 13 amino acids. Germline V gene sequence: CDR1 LGHDT, CDR2 YNNKEL (reference sequence). With 3 bases removed from V and 7 bases from J, the gap between germline ends came to 13 bases. The CDR3 DNA sequence: TGTGCCAGCAGCCAGACCCTCAGAGGGGAGCAGTACTTC. Protein product: CASSQTLRGEQYF.

This chain links TRBV4-3 with TRBJ1-6, with TRBD1 as a possible D gene (5 bases). Germline-derived CDR1 and CDR2 are LGHNA and YSLEER. CDR3 size: 14 residues. Trimming left V 2 bases short and J 10 bases short, with 12 bases between. CDR3 region: CASSQNFRESPLHF. For the CDR3, the DNA is TGCGCCAGCAGCCAAAATTTCAGGGAATCACCCCTCCACTTT.

This chain uses TRBV6-2 or TRBV6-3 with TRBJ2-2; the D call may be TRBD1 or TRBD2 (6 bases each). V lost 6 bases, J lost 2 bases, and 16 bases lay in between. This CDR3 has 16 residues. The germline V gene has CDR1 MNHEY and CDR2 SVGEGT. CDR3 nucleotides: TGTGCCAGCAGCGGGGGCTCATTGTCCAACACCGGGGAGCTGTTTTTT. Its protein is CASSGGSLSNTGELFF.

The J gene is TRBJ2-3, the V gene TRBV15; D gene uncertain. Germline-derived CDR1 and CDR2 are LNHNV and YYDKDF (reference sequence). Trimming stripped 1 base from V and 2 bases from J, with 10 bases between. This CDR3 is 15 amino acids long. The CDR3 coding sequence is TGTGCCACCAGCAGAGGCGGTGAAGCCACAGATACGCAGTATTTT. It specifies CATSRGGEATDTQYF.

The rearrangement joins TRBV6-5 to TRBJ1-2; TRBD1 agrees at 9 bases. CDR3 length: 13 residues. Per germline, CDR1 MNHEY and CDR2 SVGAGI. V was clipped by 6 bases and J by 4 bases; unmatched bases: 3. CDR3 region: CASRGQGLYGYTF. For the CDR3, the DNA is TGTGCCAGCAGAGGACAGGGGCTCTATGGCTACACCTTC.

This rearrangement joins TRBV18 to TRBJ2-3; D is uncertain. The CDR3 is 16 amino acids. CDR1 KGHSH and CDR2 LQKENI come from the germline V gene. Trimming stripped 6 bases from V and 1 base from J, with 17 bases between. The CDR3 here is CASSATEIRGTDTQYF. CDR3 in DNA: TGTGCCAGCTCGGCAACTGAGATACGAGGCACAGATACGCAGTATTTT.

The chain recombines TRBV5-3 with TRBJ1-1, with 10 bases fitting TRBD1. TRBV5-3 is an ORF; its function is uncertain. The CDR3 totals 16 residues. The J segment lost 6 bases and the V segment lost 4 bases, leaving 12 bases of the junction unmatched. This CDR3 reads CARSSSGTGVCAEAFF. The CDR3 region has the DNA TGTGCCAGAAGCAGTTCCGGGACAGGGGTATGCGCTGAAGCTTTCTTT.

Turning to this clone: Within the sample, other DNA sequences also encode this same CDR3. V and J are TRBV13 and TRBJ2-7; no firm D call. CDR1 is PRHDT, CDR2 FYEKMQ, per germline (reference sequence). Trimming shortened V by 3 bases and J by 2 bases, and 8 bases separated the two germline ends. The CDR3 totals 13 residues. The CDR3 spells CASSFSGTYEQYF. The CDR3 nucleotides read TGTGCCAGCAGCTTCTCGGGCACCTACGAGCAGTACTTC.

This chain uses TRBV6-2 or TRBV6-3 with TRBJ1-1; perhaps TRBD1 as D (5 bases). Between the trimmed V and J ends, which lost 3 bases and 4 bases, there was a span of 15 bases. Germline assignment: CDR1 MNHEY and CDR2 SVGEGT. The CDR3 totals 15 residues. The CDR3 DNA sequence: TGTGCCAGCAGTTATGGGCCCCAGGGTATCACTGAAGCTTTCTTT. This encodes CASSYGPQGITEAFF.

This chain joins TRBV7-9 and TRBJ2-1; D remains unclear. Per germline, CDR1 SEHNR and CDR2 FQNEAQ (reference sequence). V lost 0 bases to trimming and J lost 8 bases, with 5 bases between them. The CDR3 sequence is 12 residues long. CDR3 coding DNA: TGTGCCAGCAGCTTAGCCTATGATGAGCAGTTCTTC. It translates to CASSLAYDEQFF. The full variable domain, completed using reference TRBV7-9 and TRBJ2-1, is DTGVSQNPRHKITKRGQNVTFRCDPISEHNRLYWYRQTLGQGPEFLTYFQNEAQLEKSRLLSDRFSAERPKGSFSTLEIQRTEQGDSAMYLCASSLAYDEQFFGPGTRLTVL.